This T cell receptor (beta chain) is from a study of blood T cell repertoires in COVID-19 (dated by TCRdb to the early 2020s). About the study as a whole: Collaborator samples came from the United States, Italy and Spain and covered acute and convalescent phases of COVID-19. Deeply sampled blood TCRbeta repertoires from subjects exposed to, actively infected with, or recovered from COVID-19 were included in the dataset. Samples came from the ongoing ImmuneRACE study (first 160 participants) plus 1,254 subjects from 6 global collaborators. The sample metadata nearly always contained a de-identified subject ID, COVID-19 status, age in years and sex. The repertoires were released in a freely available public database meant as a resource for research on the immune response to SARS-CoV-2. Where available, HLA class I and class II types were obtained from metadata supplied by the sample provider rather than from assay-based typing. The material from the prospective study consisted of cDNA or gDNA derived from T cells, B-cell-depleted T cells, or PBMCs. The paper's findings and limits, for the study overall: The amount of clinical and demographic metadata varied by source and participant and was provided uncurated.

V is pared back by 5 bases and J by 4 bases, with 12 bases lying between the germline termini. CDR1 and CDR2 are drawn from the germline V gene: SNHLY, FYNNEI. Counted from cysteine to phenylalanine, this CDR3 has 14 amino acids. The CDR3 DNA has 42 bases and is translated from base 1. On this clone: Its recognized antigen is unknown. The input lacks base qualities; no much larger clone sits a single base away.

TCRbeta CDR3 regions were amplified from genomic DNA using the immunoSEQ Assay, a bias-controlled multiplex PCR. On the study's bioinformatics: Within the assay, amplification of reference gene primers was used to estimate how many nucleated cells each sample contained. Sequence reads were collapsed and filtered to measure the absolute abundance of every unique TCRbeta CDR3 rearrangement. Productive Simpson clonality was computed per sample as the square root of Simpson's diversity index over productive rearrangements. TCRdb provides this immuneACCESS table in a form limited to in-frame rearrangements. Some clones are lacking; in checked studies, under half of them reflect an unresolved V gene, and why the rest are absent is not known. That table is the source of V, J and clone size, and D and trimming were worked out from the DNA. For this sample the table gives roughly 180,000 clones, of which approximately 85% were detected only once. The top ten clonotypes cover more than 5% of the sample.

One collaborating source in Seattle enrolled patients during active infection and followed them longitudinally through the course of disease. The collaborating institutions used their own protocols to collect whole blood in K2EDTA tubes. For TCRbeta analysis, collaborator samples were shipped as frozen whole blood, as isolated PBMCs, or as DNA extracted from either sample type. The receptor was isolated from a woman between 45 and 65 years old with COVID-19, enrolled during active disease. Recombination joined TRBV2 with TRBJ1-3; the D gene assignment is ambiguous. Sequencing used peripheral blood. Read as DNA, the sequence is TGTGCCAGCAGTCCCGGGAAGGGAGGAAACACCATATATTTT. Translation gives CASSPGKGGNTIYF. Beyond the CDR3, the reference TRBV2 and TRBJ1-3 genes provide the residues; the full variable domain reads: EPEVTQTPSHQVTQMGQEVILRCVPISNHLYFYWYRQILGQKVEFLVSFYNNEISEKSEIFDDQFSVERPDGSNFTLKIRSTKLEDSAMYFCASSPGKGGNTIYFGEGSWLTVV.